Listed below are T cell receptor beta chains from one sample, sequenced in a study of cytomegalovirus exposure and HLA in healthy donors. TCRdb keeps only in-frame clones here, not all; method: immunoSEQ multiplex PCR. The sample shows some 92,000 clones, 65% to 80% of them seen only once. Material for sequencing was PBMCs. The source is a man aged 30 to 45 in good health and CMV-seronegative. Both conserved end residues are part of each CDR3. A D gene is named only where the DNA matches it firmly. A row's size may be missing; if present it is once, few, many or a size class.

>.|TRBV2|TRBJ2-7|once
CASSDLGSASYEQYF
TGTGCCAGCAGTGATCTAGGTTCGGCATCCTACGAGCAGTACTTC
>TRBD1|TRBV29-1|TRBJ2-3|.
CSSDVRGRTDTQYF
TGCAGCTCTGATGTAAGGGGGCGTACAGATACGCAGTATTTT
>.|TRBV2|TRBJ2-2|once
CASNRAGELFF
TGTGCCAGTAACAGGGCCGGGGAGCTGTTTTTT
>TRBD1|TRBV6-5|TRBJ1-2|.
CASSYPGQYGYTF
TGTGCCAGCAGTTACCCGGGACAGTATGGCTACACCTTC
>.|TRBV4-1|TRBJ1-2|.
CASSQDSGIYGYTF
TGCGCCAGCAGCCAGGACAGTGGGATCTATGGCTACACCTTC
>TRBD1|TRBV9|TRBJ1-5|once
CASSSGTGDSNQPQHF
TGTGCCAGCAGCTCTGGGACAGGGGATAGCAATCAGCCCCAGCATTTT
>.|TRBV5-4|TRBJ2-7|.
CASSLAQGTIYEQYF
TGTGCCAGCAGCTTGGCTCAGGGGACAATCTACGAGCAGTACTTC
>.|TRBV6-1|TRBJ2-7|.
CASSVLEQYF
TGTGCCAGCAGTGTCCTCGAGCAGTACTTC
>.|TRBV11-1|TRBJ2-7|few
CASSLTDGSSYEQYF
TGTGCCAGCAGCTTAACGGACGGGAGCTCCTACGAGCAGTACTTC
>.|TRBV6-6|TRBJ1-5|.
CASWAQTVQPQHF
TGTGCCAGCTGGGCCCAGACAGTCCAGCCCCAGCATTTT
>.|TRBV7-2|TRBJ1-4|.
CASSLAARSEKLFF
TGTGCCAGCAGCTTAGCAGCTAGGAGTGAAAAACTGTTTTTT
>.|TRBV7-3|TRBJ2-1|.
CASSLTGAGYNEQFF
TGTGCCAGCAGCTTAACGGGGGCCGGTTACAATGAGCAGTTCTTC
>TRBD1|TRBV5-1|TRBJ2-2|.
CASSPTTGPNTGELFF
TGCGCCAGCAGCCCAACGACAGGGCCCAACACCGGGGAGCTGTTTTTT
>.|TRBV5-1|TRBJ2-7|.
CASSFQGLDYEQYF
TGCGCCAGCAGCTTTCAGGGGTTAGATTACGAGCAGTACTTC
>.|TRBV6-5|TRBJ1-6|.
CASSPGGLNSPLHF
TGTGCCAGCAGCCCCGGGGGGCTTAATTCACCCCTCCACTTT
>TRBD1|TRBV27|TRBJ1-5|.
CVMDRAAKYSNQPQHF
TGTGTCATGGACAGGGCCGCCAAATATAGCAATCAGCCCCAGCATTTT
>TRBD1|TRBV5-5|TRBJ2-7|.
CASSWTGGPYEQYF
TGTGCCAGCAGCTGGACAGGGGGCCCCTACGAGCAGTACTTC
>.|TRBV7-9|TRBJ1-5|.
CASSFGGPNQPQHF
TGTGCCAGCAGCTTCGGCGGGCCCAATCAGCCCCAGCATTTT
>TRBD1|TRBV28|TRBJ2-7|.
CASSLDGQGRYEQYF
TGTGCCAGCAGTTTGGACGGACAGGGACGGTACGAGCAGTACTTC
>TRBD2|TRBV27|TRBJ2-3|.
CASSFGPSGFTDTQYF
TGTGCCAGCAGTTTTGGTCCTAGCGGGTTCACAGATACGCAGTATTTT
>.|TRBV28|TRBJ1-2|.
CASSISGGSHGYTF
TGTGCCAGCAGCATCTCCGGGGGTTCTCATGGCTACACCTTC
>.|TRBV11-2|TRBJ1-2|.
CASSFVGGNYGYTF
TGTGCCAGCAGCTTTGTTGGGGGGAACTATGGCTACACCTTC
>.|TRBV18|TRBJ2-1|.
CASSPLGPRGSYNEQFF
TGTGCCAGCTCACCCCTCGGTCCTAGGGGGTCCTACAATGAGCAGTTCTTC
>TRBD1|TRBV6-1|TRBJ1-4|few
CASSPRQGAEKLFF
TGTGCCAGCAGTCCCAGACAGGGTGCAGAAAAACTGTTTTTT
>TRBD1|TRBV5-1|TRBJ1-1|.
CASSLGGDSQAFF
TGCGCCAGCAGCTTGGGGGGGGACAGTCAAGCTTTCTTT
>.|TRBV28|TRBJ1-2|.
CASGQDTVLGYTF
TGTGCCAGCGGACAAGACACGGTACTCGGCTACACCTTC
>TRBD2|TRBV9|TRBJ2-4|.
CASSGGVGNIQYF
TGTGCCAGCAGTGGGGGGGTCGGAAACATTCAGTACTTC
>.|TRBV27|TRBJ2-7|.
CASSLLYEQYF
TGTGCCAGCAGTTTACTCTACGAGCAGTACTTC
>TRBD2|TRBV5-6|TRBJ2-3|.
CASRDSGGLTDTQYF
TGTGCCAGCAGAGATAGCGGGGGACTCACAGATACGCAGTATTTT
>.|TRBV29-1|TRBJ2-3|.
CSVVGRESTDTQYF
TGCAGCGTTGTAGGCAGGGAAAGCACAGATACGCAGTATTTT
>.|TRBV6-5|TRBJ2-1|.
CASTPAGRGDEQFF
TGTGCCAGCACCCCGGCAGGGAGGGGGGATGAGCAGTTCTTC
>.|TRBV7-9|TRBJ2-6|.
CASSLTTGGANVLTF
TGTGCCAGCAGCTTAACTACCGGGGGGGCCAACGTCCTGACTTTC
>TRBD2|TRBV7-9|TRBJ2-3|.
CASSPGLAGNTDTQYF
TGTGCCAGCAGCCCAGGGCTAGCGGGGAACACAGATACGCAGTATTTT
>.|TRBV2|TRBJ2-7|.
CASSVSHEQYF
TGTGCCAGCAGTGTAAGCCACGAGCAGTACTTC
>TRBD1|TRBV7-8|TRBJ2-7|.
CASSLRQGPSYEQYF
TGTGCCAGCAGCTTAAGACAGGGGCCCTCCTACGAGCAGTACTTC
>.|TRBV12-5|TRBJ1-5|.
CASGWGSGTGPQHF
TGTGCTAGTGGTTGGGGCTCGGGGACTGGGCCCCAGCATTTT
>.|TRBV19|TRBJ1-3|few
CASSIPGPGNTIYF
TGTGCCAGTAGTATCCCAGGGCCAGGAAACACCATATATTTT
>.|TRBV2|TRBJ1-1|.
CASKEGMNTEAFF
TGTGCCAGCAAAGAGGGAATGAACACTGAAGCTTTCTTT
>TRBD1|TRBV4-1|TRBJ1-2|.
CASSQPGTAENYGYTF
TGCGCCAGCAGCCAGCCCGGGACAGCCGAAAACTATGGCTACACCTTC
>TRBD1|TRBV18|TRBJ1-4|.
CASSPGTGDEKLFF
TGTGCCAGCTCACCCGGGACAGGGGATGAAAAACTGTTTTTT
>.|TRBV9|TRBJ1-2|.
CASTGERSVGQGNYGYTF
TGTGCCAGCACCGGGGAACGTTCTGTGGGGCAGGGGAACTATGGCTACACCTTC